This TCR beta chain derives from a study of blood T cell repertoires in COVID-19. Study information: Spain, Italy and the United States supplied samples that represented acute and convalescent COVID-19.

In the original workflow: Amplification with reference gene primers provided the estimates of nucleated cell counts. Libraries were prepared by immunoSEQ multiplex PCR; TCRdb keeps only in-frame clonotypes and omits some of them. The V and J calls and clone size come from that table; D and trimming were worked out from the DNA. In the table there are a few hundred thousand clones, roughly 84% of which are singletons. V trimming: 3 bases; J trimming: 4 bases; junction bases outside the gene matches: 6. CDR3 length equals 16 residues. CDR1 and CDR2 (germline): SGHNT, YYREEE (reference sequence). Adults between roughly 18 and 100 years of age took part from 24 US areas. All recovered Cohort 3 donors got two negative PCRs, got clearance, or saw symptom resolution.

The chain uses TRBV5-4 and TRBJ2-2; 10 bases line up with TRBD2. The TCR was taken from a woman younger than 45 who had recovered from COVID-19. The source material was PBMCs or T cells enriched from blood (not recorded which). CDR3 nucleotide sequence: TGTGCCAGCAGCTGGGGACTAGCGAGCACCACCGGGGAGCTGTTTTTT. This codes for CASSWGLASTTGELFF.